The 7 T cell receptor beta chains below all came from one sample that was sequenced in a study of T cell responses to AZD1222 COVID-19 vaccine. The data were produced by immunoSEQ multiplex PCR, yet TCRdb's version contains in-frame clones alone and is incomplete. Of just under 55,000 clones in the sample, about 89% were seen once. The source material was peripheral blood, sampled on day 0 of AZD1222 vaccination. The receptors were gathered from an adult in good health.

CDR3 coding DNA: TGCGCCAGCAGAGGACAGCGGAACACTGAAGCTTTCTTT. Its translation is CASRGQRNTEAFF. The V and J genes are TRBV10-2 and TRBJ1-1; tentative D call: TRBD1 (6 bases). Germline CDR1 is WSHSY and CDR2 is SAAADI. The CDR3 length is 13 residues. V lost 6 bases and J lost 1, with 9 bases in between.

The chain recombines TRBV25-1 with TRBJ2-7, with TRBD2 matching 11 bases. CDR1 MGHDK and CDR2 SYGVNS come from the germline V gene. Germline trimming cut 5 bases from V and 5 bases from J; bases unmatched to any gene: 5. The CDR3 runs 14 residues. CDR3 protein: CASSHTSGSNEQYF. In DNA form, the CDR3 reads TGTGCCAGCAGTCACACTAGCGGGAGCAACGAGCAGTACTTC.

The rearrangement links TRBV18 to TRBJ1-1, with TRBD1 matching over 7 bases. CDR3 length equals 14 residues. CDR1 is KGHSH, CDR2 LQKENI, per germline. The V segment lost 2 bases and the J segment 8 bases; nucleotides outside the gene matches: 8. Here the CDR3 DNA reads TGTGCCAGCTCACCATCCGGACAGGCTTCCGAAGCTTTCTTT. It encodes CASSPSGQASEAFF.

The chain couples TRBV24-1 to TRBJ2-1; TRBD1 or TRBD2 may be the D gene (5 bases each). CDR3 size: 17 residues. Germline CDR1 KGHDR, CDR2 SFDVKD. The V gene lost 0 bases and the J gene lost 5 bases, with 16 bases spanning the gap. The CDR3 DNA reads TGTGCCACCAGTGATTTGGGAGGACACGGAGACGACAATGAGCAGTTCTTC. It codes for CATSDLGGHGDDNEQFF.

The V and J genes are TRBV30 and TRBJ1-6; D may be TRBD1 (6 bases). Trimming stripped 3 bases from V and 10 bases from J, with 13 bases between. The germline V gene encodes CDR1 GTSNPN and CDR2 SVGIG (reference sequence). CDR3 length: 13 residues. In DNA form, the CDR3 reads TGTGCCTGGAGCAGGGGAAGAGAATCACCCCTCCACTTT. It specifies CAWSRGRESPLHF.

This clone was counted a few times. The chain joins TRBV5-1 to TRBJ2-7; TRBD1 might be the D (6 bases). V was clipped by 0 bases and J by 3 bases, with 7 bases between them. Looked up from germline, CDR1 is SGHRS and CDR2 is YFSETQ. The CDR3 contains 13 residues. For the CDR3, the DNA is TGCGCCAGCAGCTTGGGGGACAACTACGAGCAGTACTTC. Amino acids: CASSLGDNYEQYF. Full variable domain (outside the CDR3, taken from reference TRBV5-1 and TRBJ2-7): KAGVTQTPRYLIKTRGQQVTLSCSPISGHRSVSWYQQTPGQGLQFLFEYFSETQRNKGNFPGRFSGRQFSNSRSEMNVSTLELGDSALYLCASSLGDNYEQYFGPGTRLTVT.

This sequence joins TRBV10-2 and TRBJ1-2; weak D call: TRBD1 (5 bases). The CDR3 runs 17 residues. CDR1 and CDR2 from the germline V gene are WSHSY and SAAADI. Trimming took off 2 bases at V and 3 bases at J, with 19 bases between the two ends. Here the CDR3 reads CASSEVGPGQFDYGYTF. CDR3 DNA: TGCGCCAGCAGTGAGGTGGGGCCAGGGCAGTTCGACTATGGCTACACCTTC.